A single sample gave rise to the 3 T cell receptor beta chains below, sequenced in a study of Ad26.COV2.S vaccination and SARS-CoV-2 variants. TCRdb's copy holds only in-frame clones and misses some; the assay was immunoSEQ multiplex PCR. The data contain just over 350,000 clones, 70% to 90% of them singletons. The treatment: some 19 received Ad26.COV2.S at low or high dose, single or two shots; roughly 5 received placebo; per-sample allocation not given. Samples came from day 63 after the first vaccine or placebo injection. Source: peripheral blood, taken in a trial of Ad26.COV2.S vaccine versus placebo. The origin of the receptors is a person aged 18 to 59 who received the Ad26.COV2.S COVID-19 vaccine or a placebo.

The gene calls are TRBV30 and TRBJ2-7, with 13 positions matching TRBD2. Germline trimming cut 8 bases from V and 1 base from J; bases unmatched to any gene: 5. Looked up from germline, CDR1 is GTSNPN and CDR2 is SVGIG (reference sequence). The CDR3 runs 14 residues. The CDR3 sequence: CAARLAGGSYEQYF. Here the CDR3 DNA reads TGTGCCGCCCGACTAGCGGGGGGTTCCTACGAGCAGTACTTC.

This clone occurred once. The rearrangement uses TRBV7-9 and TRBJ2-3; 13 nucleotides line up with TRBD2. Germline V lookup: CDR1 SEHNR, CDR2 FQNEAQ (reference sequence). V lost 1 base, J lost 5 bases, and 9 bases stayed unmatched. The CDR3 is made up of 18 amino acids. CDR3 sequence reads: CASSLGPLAGGPLDTQYF. CDR3 nucleotides: TGTGCCAGCAGCTTAGGCCCACTAGCGGGAGGGCCTTTAGATACGCAGTATTTT.

This chain connects TRBV4-1 to TRBJ2-5; D might be TRBD1 or TRBD2, each matching 5 bases. CDR1 is MGHRA and CDR2 is YSYEKL in the germline V gene. The germline V and J ends were trimmed by 2 bases and 2 bases, with 15 bases remaining between them. CDR3 length: 16 amino acids. CDR3 nucleotide sequence: TGCGCCAGCAGCCAATACCCCGGGACGGAACAAGAGACCCAGTACTTC. This sequence encodes CASSQYPGTEQETQYF.